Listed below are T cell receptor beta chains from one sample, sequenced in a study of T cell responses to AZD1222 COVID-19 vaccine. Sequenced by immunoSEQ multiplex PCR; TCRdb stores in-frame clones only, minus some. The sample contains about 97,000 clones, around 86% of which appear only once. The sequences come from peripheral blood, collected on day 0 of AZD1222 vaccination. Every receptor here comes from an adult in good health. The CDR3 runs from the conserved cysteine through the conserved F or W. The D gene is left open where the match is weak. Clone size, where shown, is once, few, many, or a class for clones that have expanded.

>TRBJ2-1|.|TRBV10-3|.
TGTGCCATCAGTGAGTCTCTCAGCTACAATGAGCAGTTCTTC
CAISESLSYNEQFF
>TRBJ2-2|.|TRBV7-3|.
TGTGCCAGCAGCCTAGTCCCCGGGAGCTTTAGCGGGGAGCTGTTTTTT
CASSLVPGSFSGELFF
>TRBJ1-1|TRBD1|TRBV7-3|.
TGTGCCAGCAGCTCTCTCCCAGGGGGCAGGGGCACTGAAGCTTTCTTT
CASSSLPGGRGTEAFF
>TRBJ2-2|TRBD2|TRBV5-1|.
TGCGCCAGCAGCCCTAGCGGGAGATGGACCGGGGAGCTGTTTTTT
CASSPSGRWTGELFF
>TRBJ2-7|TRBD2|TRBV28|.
TGTGCCAGCAGTTTGGGGCGGGGGGCCGGTTACGAGCAGTACTTC
CASSLGRGAGYEQYF
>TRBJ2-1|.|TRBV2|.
TGTGCCAGCAGTGAACGGAGGCGGGGTAATATGAATGAGCAGTTCTTC
CASSERRRGNMNEQFF
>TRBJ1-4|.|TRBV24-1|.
TGTGCCACCAGTGATTCCACACGGGTTAGGAAACTGTTTTTT
CATSDSTRVRKLFF
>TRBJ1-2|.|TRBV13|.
TGTGCCAGCAGCTCCCGAACAGGAGAATCTAACTATGGCTACACCTTC
CASSSRTGESNYGYTF
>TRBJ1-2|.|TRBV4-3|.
TGCGCCAGCAGCCAAGATAGGGGAAACTATGGCTACACCTTC
CASSQDRGNYGYTF
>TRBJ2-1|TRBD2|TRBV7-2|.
TGTGCCAGCAGCCCTAGGGCGACTAGCCGAGACAATGAGCAGTTCTTC
CASSPRATSRDNEQFF
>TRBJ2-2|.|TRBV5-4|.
TGTGCCAGCAGCTCTGAAACAGGGTACAACACCGGGGAGCTGTTTTTT
CASSSETGYNTGELFF
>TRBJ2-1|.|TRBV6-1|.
TGTGCCAGCAGTGCATTAGCAGGCCGGGTTTACAATGAGCAGTTCTTC
CASSALAGRVYNEQFF
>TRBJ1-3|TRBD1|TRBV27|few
TGCCCCACAGGGGGAACAGGAAACACCATATATTTT
CPTGGTGNTIYF
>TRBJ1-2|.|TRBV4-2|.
TGTGCCAGCAGCCATCCCGGGCCTACGGGGAATGGCTACACCTTC
CASSHPGPTGNGYTF
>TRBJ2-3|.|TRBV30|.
TGTGCCTGGAATCCAGGGTCGGATACGCAGTATTTT
CAWNPGSDTQYF
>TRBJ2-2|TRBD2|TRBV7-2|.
TGTGCCAGCAGCCAAAGACTAGCTGCGGGCGGGGAGCTGTTTTTT
CASSQRLAAGGELFF
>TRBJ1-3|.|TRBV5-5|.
TGTGCCAGCAGCTTGTTTCAGGGTTTAGCCTCGGGAGGAAACACCATATATTTT
CASSLFQGLASGGNTIYF
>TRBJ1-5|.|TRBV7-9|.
TGTGCCAGCAGCACTACAGGGAGCAATCAGCCCCAGCATTTT
CASSTTGSNQPQHF
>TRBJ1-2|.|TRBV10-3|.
TGTGCCATCAGTGGAGACACCTATGGCTACACCTTC
CAISGDTYGYTF
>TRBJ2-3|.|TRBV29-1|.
TGCAGCGTTCCACAAAGCACAGATACGCAGTATTTT
CSVPQSTDTQYF
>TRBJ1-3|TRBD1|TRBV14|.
TGTGCCAGCAGCACCTCAGGGGGAGTCACCATATATTTT
CASSTSGGVTIYF
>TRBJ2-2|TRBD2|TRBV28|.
TGTGCCAGCAGCGCGCCGGGGGAAGCGGGAGTCTGGAACACCGGGGAGCTGTTTTTT
CASSAPGEAGVWNTGELFF
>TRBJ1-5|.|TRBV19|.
TGTGCCAGTAGTATAGTCCATTTGAATCAGCCCCAGCATTTT
CASSIVHLNQPQHF
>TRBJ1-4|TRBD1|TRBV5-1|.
TGCGCCAGCAGCTCCGGGACAGGGAGAGAAAAACTGTTTTTT
CASSSGTGREKLFF
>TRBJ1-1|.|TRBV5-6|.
TGTGCCAGCAGTGTAGGGGAGGCTGAAGCTTTCTTT
CASSVGEAEAFF
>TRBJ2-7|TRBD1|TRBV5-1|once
TGCGCCAGCAGCCCCCCGACAGGGGGCGGGTACGAGCAGTACTTC
CASSPPTGGGYEQYF
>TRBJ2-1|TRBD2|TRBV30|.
TGTGCCGGGGGACTAGCCTCCTACAATGAGCAGTTCTTC
CAGGLASYNEQFF
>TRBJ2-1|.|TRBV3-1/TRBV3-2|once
TGTGCCAGCAGCCCCTTTTCGAGGGTCAATGAGCAGTTCTTC
CASSPFSRVNEQFF
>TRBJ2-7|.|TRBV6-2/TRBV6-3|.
TGTGCCAGCAGTTACTTGTACGAGCAGTACTTC
CASSYLYEQYF
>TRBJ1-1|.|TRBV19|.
TGTGCCAGTAGTATATCGCCCCGGAACACTGAAGCTTTCTTT
CASSISPRNTEAFF
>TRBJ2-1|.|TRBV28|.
TGTGCCAGCAGTTTATCGGGGGTAATTGTTACCTATGAGCAGTTCTTC
CASSLSGVIVTYEQFF
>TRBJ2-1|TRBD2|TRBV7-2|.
TGTGCCAGCAGCCTCTGGGGGGGACTAGGGCGCAATGAGCAGTTCTTC
CASSLWGGLGRNEQFF
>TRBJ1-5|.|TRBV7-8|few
TGTGCCAGCAGCCTGACAGAAAATCAGCCCCAGCATTTT
CASSLTENQPQHF
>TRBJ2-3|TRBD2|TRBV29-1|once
TGCAGCGTTGAAGGCGGGAGAGGAACAGATACGCAGTATTTT
CSVEGGRGTDTQYF
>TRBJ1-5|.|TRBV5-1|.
TGCGCCAGCAGCTTAGGAGGGAGGGGCAATCAGCCCCAGCATTTT
CASSLGGRGNQPQHF
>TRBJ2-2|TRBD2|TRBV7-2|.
TGTGCCAGCAGCTTAACGGGGGGGAACACCGGGGAGCTGTTTTTT
CASSLTGGNTGELFF
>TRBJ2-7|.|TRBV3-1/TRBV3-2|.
TGTGCCAGCAGCCAAGCTTCTGGACCCAAAAAAATTCAGTACTTC
CASSQASGPKKIQYF
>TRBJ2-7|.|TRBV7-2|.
TGTGCCAGCAGCCTCCGGGCCTTCTCATACGAGCAGTACTTC
CASSLRAFSYEQYF
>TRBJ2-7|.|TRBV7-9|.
TGTGCCAGCAGCGTCAACTACGAGCAGTACTTC
CASSVNYEQYF
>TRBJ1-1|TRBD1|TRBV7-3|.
TGTGCCAGCAGCTGGGGACAGGGCGCTGAAGCTTTCTTT
CASSWGQGAEAFF
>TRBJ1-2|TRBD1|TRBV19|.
TGTGCCAGTAGTATAACAGGGGAAGATGGCTACACCTTC
CASSITGEDGYTF
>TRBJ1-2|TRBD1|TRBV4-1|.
TGCGCCAGCAGCCAAGACAGGACAGGGCGCGGCTACACCTTC
CASSQDRTGRGYTF
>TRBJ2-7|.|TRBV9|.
TGTGCCAGCAGCGTAGGGTACAACGAGCAGTACTTC
CASSVGYNEQYF
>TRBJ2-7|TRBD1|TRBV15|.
TGTGCCACCAGCAAACCGGGACAGGGGATTTCCGAGCAGTACTTC
CATSKPGQGISEQYF
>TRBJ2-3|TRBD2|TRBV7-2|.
TGTGCCAGCAGCCTAGCGGGGGGCGGAGAAGATACGCAGTATTTT
CASSLAGGGEDTQYF
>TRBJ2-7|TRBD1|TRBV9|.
TGTGCCAGCAGCGTAGGACAGGGGACCTACGAGCAGTACTTC
CASSVGQGTYEQYF
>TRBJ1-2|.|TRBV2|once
TGTGCCAGCAGTGAAGCCGGGGGGCCTGACTATGGCTACACCTTC
CASSEAGGPDYGYTF
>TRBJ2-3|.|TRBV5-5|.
TGTGCCAGCAGTCTGCGGGCGAGCACAGATACGCAGTATTTT
CASSLRASTDTQYF
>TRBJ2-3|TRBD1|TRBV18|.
TGTGCCAGCTCACCATTAGGGACAGGGTCAGATACGCAGTATTTT
CASSPLGTGSDTQYF
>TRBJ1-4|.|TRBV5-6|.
TGTGCCAGCAGCTTGGGGCCAACTAATGAAAAACTGTTTTTT
CASSLGPTNEKLFF
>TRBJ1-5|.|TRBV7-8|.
TGTGCCAGCAGCCTTACAAGGAGTCAGCCCCAGCATTTT
CASSLTRSQPQHF
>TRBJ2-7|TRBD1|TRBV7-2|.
TGTGCCAGCAGCTCCCGGACAGGGGGCTACGAGCAGTACTTC
CASSSRTGGYEQYF
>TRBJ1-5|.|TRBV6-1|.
TGTGCCAGCAGTGGCGGGGAGGGTTTGAGCAATCAGCCCCAGCATTTT
CASSGGEGLSNQPQHF
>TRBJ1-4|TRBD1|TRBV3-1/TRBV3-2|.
TGTGCCAGCAGCCAACGGACAGGGGGCATCTCAGATGATGAAAAACTGTTTTTT
CASSQRTGGISDDEKLFF